This entry is about one T cell receptor (beta chain). Deletions cut 0 bases from V and 0 bases from J, with 9 bases between. Germline CDR1 and CDR2: SGHRS and YFSETQ. The CDR3 length is 15 residues. This entry belongs to a study of blood T cell repertoires in COVID-19. Study background: Both acute and convalescent COVID-19 samples were obtained from the United States, Italy and Spain. T cells, B-cell-depleted T cells, or PBMCs provided the cDNA or gDNA that served as material.

Enrolment of Seattle patients took place during active infection, and they were followed longitudinally. In the authors' methods: Estimation of nucleated cell counts relied on the amplification of reference gene primers. Assay: immunoSEQ multiplex PCR; the TCRdb copy retains only in-frame clones and omits some. D and trimming come from the DNA, and the V and J calls and clone size come from that table. The data contain roughly 140,000 clones, 70% to 90% of them seen just once; the ten biggest clones take up more than 7.5%. The source material was peripheral blood. The chain is built from TRBV5-1 and TRBJ2-5, with D unclear. The source of this sequence is a woman in her sixties or seventies with COVID-19, enrolled during active disease. Written as DNA, the CDR3 is TGCGCCAGCAGCTTGGTTAGCAAGTACCAAGAGACCCAGTACTTC. This codes for CASSLVSKYQETQYF. The full variable domain, its missing parts supplied by reference TRBV5-1 and TRBJ2-5, is KAGVTQTPRYLIKTRGQQVTLSCSPISGHRSVSWYQQTPGQGLQFLFEYFSETQRNKGNFPGRFSGRQFSNSRSEMNVSTLELGDSALYLCASSLVSKYQETQYFGPGTRLLVL.